This T cell receptor beta chain stems from a study of chemoradiotherapy in HPV16-positive cancers. This clone showed up just once. The antigen is unknown. The table came from immunoSEQ multiplex PCR; TCRdb's copy has only in-frame clones and leaves some out. The data show some 5,000 clones, approximately 91% seen once. Samples were taken several times over chemoradiotherapy. Regarding the study as a whole: In HPV16-positive patients, HPV-responsive T-cell expansion tracked better recurrence-free survival. Non-HPV-specific T cells did not expand in tumors during treatment, whereas candidate HPV-specific clones and E7-related motifs did.

The clonotype originates from a human donor with HPV-associated anogenital cancer. The sequencing used blood, collected from a patient who underwent chemoradiotherapy.

CDR3 protein: CASSIPTGRGYSNQPQHF. DNA for the CDR3: TGTGCCAGTAGTATACCCACAGGACGGGGTTATAGCAATCAGCCCCAGCATTTT. V and J are TRBV19 and TRBJ1-5; D perhaps matches TRBD1 (5 bases). Trimming removed 2 bases from V and 0 bases from J, with 17 bases in between. The CDR3 runs 18 residues. The germline V gene encodes CDR1 LNHDA and CDR2 SQIVND (reference sequence).